The clone carrying this T cell receptor (beta chain) was recorded many times. The template was RNA from unsorted bulk tissue. This record belongs to a study of tumor and adjacent non-tumor tissue in lung cancer. The germline V gene has CDR1 MNHNS and CDR2 SASEGT. The CDR3 is 13 amino acids. The V gene lost 6 bases and the J gene lost 7 bases, with 16 bases spanning the gap. The library came from three nested PCR rounds adapted from ARM-PCR protocols. MiXCR, applied by TCRdb to the multiplex PCR reads, yields one record per CDR3 protein. The sample lists approximately 90,000 distinct CDR3 sequences, 61% seen once, with over 12% in the top ten.

The specimen was lung tumor tissue. V usage is TRBV6-1 and J usage is TRBJ2-7; D possibly corresponds to TRBD1 (6 bases). This receptor was obtained from a man in his 70s with non-small cell lung cancer. In nucleotides, the CDR3 is TGTGCCAGCAGACGACAGGAACCTACGGAGCAGTACTTC. Translated: CASRRQEPTEQYF.